This entry is about one T cell receptor (beta chain). Its antigen remains unidentified. No qualities accompany the bases; no much larger clone lies one base away. Participants in the prospective study were enrolled through a virtual design, were aged 18 to 89 years, and lived in 24 United States geographic areas. In the prospective study, cohorts were assigned on the basis of participant-reported clinical history obtained from a screening survey and a study questionnaire. Recovered participants in ImmuneRACE Cohort 3 were defined as having two consecutive negative NP/OP PCR tests, clearance from a healthcare professional, or resolution of symptoms. In the prospective study, mobile phlebotomists collected whole blood, serum and a nasopharyngeal or oropharyngeal swab from each participant. Participants in the prospective study had the option to provide additional blood draws and questionnaires over a 2-month period. Before DNA extraction, prospective study blood samples were shipped either frozen or at room temperature.

This specimen belongs to a study of blood T cell repertoires in COVID-19 (TCRdb year 2020). In the study overall: Samples covering the acute and convalescent phases of COVID-19 were provided by collaborators in the United States, Italy and Spain. A freely available public database, intended as a resource for researchers studying the immune response to SARS-CoV-2, is where the repertoires were released. Subjects who had been exposed to COVID-19, were actively infected with it, or had recovered from it provided the deeply sampled blood TCRbeta repertoires that made up the dataset. The sample metadata nearly always contained a de-identified subject ID, COVID-19 status, age in years and sex. Samples were obtained from the ongoing ImmuneRACE study (first 160 participants) and from over 1,000 subjects provided by 6 global collaborators. Where available, HLA class I and class II types were obtained from metadata supplied by the sample provider rather than from assay-based typing. The prospective study material was composed of cDNA or gDNA derived from T cells, B-cell-depleted T cells, or PBMCs.

TCRbeta CDR3 regions were amplified from genomic DNA by means of the immunoSEQ Assay, a bias-controlled multiplex PCR. Per the original workflow: Within the assay, amplification of reference gene primers was used to estimate how many nucleated cells each sample contained. Sequence reads were collapsed and filtered to measure the absolute abundance of every unique TCRbeta CDR3 rearrangement. For each sample, productive Simpson clonality was calculated as the square root of Simpson's diversity index over productive rearrangements. TCRdb mirrors the immuneACCESS table, restricted to in-frame sequences. Some clones are absent from its copies; in checked studies, under half trace to an unresolved V gene, and the reason for the others is unknown. D and trimming were read from the DNA, whereas the V and J calls and clone size are those reported in that table. The sample includes 200,000 to 250,000 clones, with 82% observed a single time. Clones ranked in the top ten supply 3% to 4% of the sample.

Germline trimming amounts to 5 bases on V and 2 bases on J, with 5 as the count of junction bases outside the gene matches. From its cysteine to its phenylalanine, the CDR3 spans 15 amino acids. Only the CDR3 region is kept as DNA, spanning 45 bases read in frame from base 1. The germline V gene sets CDR1 to MNHEY and CDR2 to SVGEGT. Overall study outcomes, separate from this receptor: The amount of clinical and demographic metadata varied by source and participant and was provided uncurated.

The receptor comes from a woman aged 55-70 years who had recovered from COVID-19. The rearrangement joined TRBV6-2 or TRBV6-3 to TRBJ1-3, with 8 central nucleotides matching TRBD1. The specimen sequenced was PBMCs or T cells enriched from blood (not recorded which). Here is the DNA: TGTGCCAGCAGTCCGGACAGGGACCCTGGAAACACCATATATTTT. The translation is CASSPDRDPGNTIYF.